This entry describes one T cell receptor beta chain. No antigen is known for it. In the CD4+ fraction, cells were divided into CD45RA+ naive and CD45RA-negative memory subsets. The repertoire was sequenced with immunoSEQ multiplex PCR; TCRdb's copy has only in-frame clones and lacks some. The sample contains approximately 1.5 million clones, approximately 98% of which appear only once. The sample belongs to a study of shared clonotypes between healthy human individuals. Study conclusions and caveats: Sharing across four donors was highest in naive CD4 (approximately 5%) and lowest in memory CD8 (roughly 0.4%). Incomplete sequencing of sorted subsets was indicated by rarefaction despite large depth.

Looked up from germline, CDR1 is SGDLS and CDR2 is YYNGEE. The CDR3 is made up of 14 amino acids. Between the trimmed V and J ends, which lost 4 bases and 6 bases, there was a span of 14 bases. The V gene is TRBV9, the J gene TRBJ2-1; D possibly corresponds to TRBD2 (6 bases). Input material: naive CD4+ T cells sorted from blood. Specified subset: CD45RA+ positively selected. This TCR derives from a man under 40 in good health. The CDR3 reads CASSPRDSSNEQFF. CDR3 nucleotide sequence: TGTGCCAGCAGCCCAAGGGACTCGTCCAATGAGCAGTTCTTC.